This T cell receptor beta chain stems from a study of shared clonotypes between healthy human individuals. Findings of the study overall: Exclusively blood specimens were collected; tissue repertoires likely differ.

Naive CD8 cells lacked CD45RO and underwent positive selection for CCR7, leaving out terminally differentiated effector memory CD45RA+ cells. This CDR3 comprises 13 residues. The V gene's germline CDR1 is SNHLY and CDR2 FYNNEI. The ends were cut back, 10 bases at V and 0 bases at J, with 10 bases in the middle. Sequenced by immunoSEQ multiplex PCR; TCRdb stores in-frame clones only, minus some. The table has 1.5 million to 2.5 million clones, less than 95% seen once; the top ten hold 1% to 1.5%. In this sample, this clone turned up once. Its antigen is as yet unknown. This TCR derives from a man aged 18 to 29 in good health. Specimen: naive CD8+ T cells sorted from blood. The gene calls are TRBV2 and TRBJ1-5, with a possible D match to TRBD1 (6 bases). DNA of the CDR3: TGTGCCACAGAGGACAGTAGCAATCAGCCCCAGCATTTT. Protein product: CATEDSSNQPQHF. The complete variable domain, with remaining parts taken from reference TRBV2 and TRBJ1-5, reads EPEVTQTPSHQVTQMGQEVILRCVPISNHLYFYWYRQILGQKVEFLVSFYNNEISEKSEIFDDQFSVERPDGSNFTLKIRSTKLEDSAMYFCATEDSSNQPQHFGDGTRLSIL.